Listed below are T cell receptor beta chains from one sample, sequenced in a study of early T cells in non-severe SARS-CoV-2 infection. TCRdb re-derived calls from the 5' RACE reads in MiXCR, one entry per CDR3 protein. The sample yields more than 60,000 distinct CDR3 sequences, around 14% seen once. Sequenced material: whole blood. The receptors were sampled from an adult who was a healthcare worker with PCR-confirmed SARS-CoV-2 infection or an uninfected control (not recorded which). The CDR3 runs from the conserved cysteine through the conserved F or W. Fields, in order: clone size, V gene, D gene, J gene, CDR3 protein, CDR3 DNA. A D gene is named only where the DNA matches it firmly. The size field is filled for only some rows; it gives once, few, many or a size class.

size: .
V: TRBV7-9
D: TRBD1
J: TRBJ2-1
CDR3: CASSRLTGGNEQFF
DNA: TGTGCCAGCAGCCGACTAACAGGGGGCAATGAGCAGTTCTTC

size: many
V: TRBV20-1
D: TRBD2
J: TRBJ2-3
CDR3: CSAREWGLGTSADTQYF
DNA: TGCAGTGCTAGAGAATGGGGACTAGGGACTTCAGCAGATACGCAGTATTTT

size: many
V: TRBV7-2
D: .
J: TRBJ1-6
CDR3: CASRSQGIHSPLHF
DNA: TGTGCCAGCAGATCCCAGGGGATTCATTCACCCCTCCACTTT

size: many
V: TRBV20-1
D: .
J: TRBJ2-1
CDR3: CSARDRGSDEQFF
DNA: TGCAGTGCTAGAGATCGCGGTTCCGATGAGCAGTTCTTC

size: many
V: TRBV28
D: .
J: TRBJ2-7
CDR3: CASGRDRFSYEQYF
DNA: TGTGCCAGCGGCCGCGACAGGTTCTCCTACGAGCAGTACTTC

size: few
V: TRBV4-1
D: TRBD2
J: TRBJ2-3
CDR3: CASSQRWEGTDTQYF
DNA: TGCGCCAGCAGCCAAAGATGGGAGGGAACAGATACGCAGTATTTT

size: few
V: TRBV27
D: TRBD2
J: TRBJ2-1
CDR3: CASSSSAGEDYNEQFF
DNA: TGTGCCAGCAGTTCCTCAGCGGGGGAAGATTACAATGAGCAGTTCTTC

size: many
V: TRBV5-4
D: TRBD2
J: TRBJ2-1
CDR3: CASSPRGTSGRATYNEQFF
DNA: TGTGCCAGCAGCCCTCGCGGGACTAGCGGGAGGGCCACCTACAATGAGCAGTTCTTC

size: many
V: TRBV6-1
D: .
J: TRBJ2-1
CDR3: CASNVARALDEQFF
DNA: TGTGCCAGCAACGTGGCCCGGGCATTAGATGAGCAGTTCTTC

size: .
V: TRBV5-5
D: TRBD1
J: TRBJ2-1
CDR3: CASTKTGVLTDNEQFF
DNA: TGTGCCAGCACCAAGACAGGGGTCCTGACCGACAATGAGCAGTTCTTC

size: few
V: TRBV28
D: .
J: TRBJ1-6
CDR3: CASRGRRNSPLHF
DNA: TGTGCCAGCAGAGGCAGAAGAAATTCACCCCTCCACTTT

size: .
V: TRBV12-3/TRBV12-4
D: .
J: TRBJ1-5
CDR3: CASRTEGRRNQPQHF
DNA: TGTGCCAGCAGAACAGAGGGCCGGCGGAATCAGCCCCAGCATTTT

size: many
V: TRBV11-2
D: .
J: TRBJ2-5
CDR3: CASRRTEETQYF
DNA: TGTGCCAGCAGAAGGACGGAAGAGACCCAGTACTTC

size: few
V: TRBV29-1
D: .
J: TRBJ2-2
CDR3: CSVRRVNTGELFF
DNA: TGCAGCGTTCGACGCGTCAACACCGGGGAGCTGTTTTTT

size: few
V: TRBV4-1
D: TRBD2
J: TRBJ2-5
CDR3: CASSQERPAGVRETQYF
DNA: TGCGCCAGCAGCCAAGAACGGCCAGCGGGAGTTAGAGAGACCCAGTACTTC

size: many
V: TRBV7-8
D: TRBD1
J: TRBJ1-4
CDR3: CASSRGRTNEKLFF
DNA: TGTGCCAGCAGCAGGGGGCGTACTAATGAAAAACTGTTTTTT

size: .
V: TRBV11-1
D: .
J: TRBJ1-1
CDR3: CASSLTIDTEAFF
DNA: TGTGCCAGCAGCCTCACTATAGACACTGAAGCTTTCTTT

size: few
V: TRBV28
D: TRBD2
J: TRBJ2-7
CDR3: CASSWIAGDWEQYF
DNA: TGTGCCAGCAGTTGGATAGCGGGAGATTGGGAGCAGTACTTC

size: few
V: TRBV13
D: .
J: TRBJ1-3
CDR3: CASTKDIASGNTIYF
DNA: TGTGCCAGCACCAAGGACATCGCCTCTGGAAACACCATATATTTT

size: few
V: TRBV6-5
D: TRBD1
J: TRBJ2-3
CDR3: CASSWDSQGADTQYF
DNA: TGTGCCAGCAGTTGGGACAGTCAGGGGGCAGATACGCAGTATTTT

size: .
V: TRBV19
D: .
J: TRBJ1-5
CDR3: CASSIMPYQPQHF
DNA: TGTGCCAGTAGTATAATGCCCTATCAGCCCCAGCATTTT

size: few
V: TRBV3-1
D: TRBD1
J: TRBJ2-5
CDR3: CASSPGGLRETQYF
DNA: TGTGCCAGCAGCCCAGGGGGCCTCCGGGAGACCCAGTACTTC

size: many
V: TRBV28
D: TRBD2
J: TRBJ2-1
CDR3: CASRTSGTYNEQFF
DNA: TGTGCCAGCCGAACTAGCGGGACCTACAATGAGCAGTTCTTC

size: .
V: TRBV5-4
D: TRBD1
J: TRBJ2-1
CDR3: CASSFRQGKQFF
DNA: TGTGCCAGCAGCTTCAGACAGGGAAAGCAGTTCTTC

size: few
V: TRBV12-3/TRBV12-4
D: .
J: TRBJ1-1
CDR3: CATGVQGGVFF
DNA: TGTGCCACAGGCGTACAGGGAGGAGTTTTCTTT

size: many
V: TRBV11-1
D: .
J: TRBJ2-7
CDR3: CASSSGSAYEQYF
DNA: TGTGCCAGCAGCTCCGGCAGTGCCTACGAGCAGTACTTC

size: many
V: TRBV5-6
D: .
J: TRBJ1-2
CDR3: CASSLAKEDLSYGYTF
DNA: TGTGCCAGCAGCTTGGCCAAAGAGGATCTGAGCTATGGCTACACCTTC

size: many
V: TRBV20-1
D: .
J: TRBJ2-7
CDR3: CSANQAYEQYF
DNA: TGCAGTGCGAATCAAGCCTACGAGCAGTACTTC

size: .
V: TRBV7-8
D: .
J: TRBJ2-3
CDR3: CASRSTPGGADTQYF
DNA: TGTGCCAGCAGATCGACCCCCGGAGGGGCAGATACGCAGTATTTT

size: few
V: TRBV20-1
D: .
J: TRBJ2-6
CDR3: CSARGTAPSGANVLTF
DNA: TGCAGTGCTAGAGGAACGGCCCCCTCTGGGGCCAACGTCCTGACTTTC

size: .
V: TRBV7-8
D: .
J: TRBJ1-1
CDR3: CASSLDPGMAEAFF
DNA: TGTGCCAGCAGCTTAGATCCGGGGATGGCTGAAGCTTTCTTT

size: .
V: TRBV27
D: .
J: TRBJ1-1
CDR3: CASSPTDRPQEAFF
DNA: TGTGCCAGCAGTCCGACAGACAGGCCCCAAGAAGCTTTCTTT

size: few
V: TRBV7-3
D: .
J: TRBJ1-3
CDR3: CASSSYAGNTIYF
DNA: TGTGCCAGCAGCTCTTATGCTGGAAACACCATATATTTT

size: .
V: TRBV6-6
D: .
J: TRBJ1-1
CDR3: CASSPEAFF
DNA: TGTGCCAGCAGTCCCGAAGCTTTCTTT

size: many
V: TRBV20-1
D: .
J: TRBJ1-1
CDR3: CSARFPGAYTRPIGTEAFF
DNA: TGCAGTGCTAGATTTCCAGGGGCCTATACCCGACCGATTGGGACTGAAGCTTTCTTT

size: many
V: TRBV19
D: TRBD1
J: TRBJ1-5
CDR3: CASSIDRVWQPQHF
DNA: TGTGCCAGTAGTATTGACAGGGTCTGGCAGCCCCAGCATTTT

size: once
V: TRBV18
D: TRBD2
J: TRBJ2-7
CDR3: CASSPPGRGSYEQYF
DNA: TGTGCCAGCTCACCACCCGGGAGGGGGTCCTACGAGCAGTACTTC

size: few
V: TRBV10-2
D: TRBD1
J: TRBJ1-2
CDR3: CASSESGGTGGHGYTF
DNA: TGCGCCAGCAGTGAGTCTGGCGGGACAGGGGGGCATGGCTACACCTTC

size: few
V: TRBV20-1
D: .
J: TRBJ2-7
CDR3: CSASPDPYEQYF
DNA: TGCAGTGCTAGCCCCGACCCCTACGAGCAGTACTTC

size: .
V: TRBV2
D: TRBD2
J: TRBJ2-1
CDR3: CASSAMGRGEQFF
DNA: TGTGCCAGCAGCGCCATGGGGAGGGGTGAGCAGTTCTTC

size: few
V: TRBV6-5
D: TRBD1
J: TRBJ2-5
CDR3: CASSYDRGLRETQYF
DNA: TGTGCCAGCAGTTACGACAGGGGGTTGAGAGAGACCCAGTACTTC

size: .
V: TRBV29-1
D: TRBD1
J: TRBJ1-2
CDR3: CSVRTGKRYGYTF
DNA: TGCAGCGTACGGACAGGGAAGCGCTATGGCTACACCTTC

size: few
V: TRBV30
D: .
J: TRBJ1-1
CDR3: CAWSGSNSRNTEAFF
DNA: TGTGCCTGGAGTGGGTCGAACAGCCGGAACACTGAAGCTTTCTTT

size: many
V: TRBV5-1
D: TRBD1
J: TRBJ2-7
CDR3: CASSVGQGEYEQYF
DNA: TGCGCCAGCAGCGTGGGACAGGGAGAGTACGAGCAGTACTTC

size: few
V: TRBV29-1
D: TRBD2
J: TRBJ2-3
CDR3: CSATGTSGDTQYF
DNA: TGCAGCGCTACCGGGACTAGCGGGGATACGCAGTATTTT